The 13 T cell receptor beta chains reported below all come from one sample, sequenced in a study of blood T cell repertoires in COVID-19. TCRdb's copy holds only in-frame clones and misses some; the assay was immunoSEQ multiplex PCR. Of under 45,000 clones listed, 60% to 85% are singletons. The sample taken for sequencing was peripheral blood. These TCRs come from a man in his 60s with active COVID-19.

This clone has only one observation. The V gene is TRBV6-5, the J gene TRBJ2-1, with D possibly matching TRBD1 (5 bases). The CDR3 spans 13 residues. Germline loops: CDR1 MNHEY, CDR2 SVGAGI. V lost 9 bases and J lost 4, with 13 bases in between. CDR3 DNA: TGTGCCAGTATGGTCAGGGTGTACAATGAGCAGTTCTTC. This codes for CASMVRVYNEQFF.

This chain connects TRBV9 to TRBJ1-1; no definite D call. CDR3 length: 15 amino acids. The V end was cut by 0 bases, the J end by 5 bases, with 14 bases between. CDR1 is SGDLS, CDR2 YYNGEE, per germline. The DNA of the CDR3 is TGTGCCAGCAGCGTAGAAGGAGGAGCGTTTACTGAAGCTTTCTTT. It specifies CASSVEGGAFTEAFF. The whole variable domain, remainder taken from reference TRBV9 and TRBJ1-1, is DSGVTQTPKHLITATGQRVTLRCSPRSGDLSVYWYQQSLDQGLQFLIQYYNGEERAKGNILERFSAQQFPDLHSELNLSSLELGDSALYFCASSVEGGAFTEAFFGQGTRLTVV.

The CDR3 DNA follows: TGTGCCAGCAATGACCCGGGACTAGCCTACGAGCAGTACTTC. It encodes CASNDPGLAYEQYF. The rearrangement joins TRBV28 to TRBJ2-7; 8 bases are shared with TRBD2. The CDR3 consists of 14 residues. J lost 2 bases, V lost 7 bases, and 7 bases had no gene match. Germline V gene data show CDR1 as MDHEN and CDR2 as SYDVKM.

CDR3 in DNA: TGTGCCACCAGCAGGGGGAACGGCGGGGTGCAAGAGACCCAGTACTTC. As protein: CATSRGNGGVQETQYF. The chain carries TRBV15 and TRBJ2-5; weak D call: TRBD2 (6 bases). The V end was cut by 3 bases, the J end by 2 bases, with 16 bases between. Germline V lookup: CDR1 LNHNV, CDR2 YYDKDF (reference sequence). CDR3 length: 16 residues.

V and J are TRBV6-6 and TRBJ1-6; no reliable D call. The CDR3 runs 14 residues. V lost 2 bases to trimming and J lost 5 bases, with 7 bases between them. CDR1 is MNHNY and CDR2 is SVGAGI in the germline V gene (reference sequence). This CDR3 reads CASSYPEDNSPLHF. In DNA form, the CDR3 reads TGTGCCAGCAGTTACCCCGAGGATAATTCACCCCTCCACTTT.

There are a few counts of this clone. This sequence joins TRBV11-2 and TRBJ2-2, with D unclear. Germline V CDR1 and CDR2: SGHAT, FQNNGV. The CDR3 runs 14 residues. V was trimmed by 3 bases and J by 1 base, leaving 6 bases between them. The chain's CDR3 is CASSFEWNTGELFF. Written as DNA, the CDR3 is TGTGCCAGCAGCTTCGAGTGGAACACCGGGGAGCTGTTTTTT.

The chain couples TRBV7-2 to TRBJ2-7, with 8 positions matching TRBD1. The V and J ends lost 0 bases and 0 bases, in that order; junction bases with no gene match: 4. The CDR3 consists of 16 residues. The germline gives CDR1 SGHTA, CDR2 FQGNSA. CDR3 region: CASSLAGTGNSYEQYF. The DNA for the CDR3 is TGTGCCAGCAGCTTAGCCGGGACAGGAAACTCCTACGAGCAGTACTTC.

CDR3 in amino acids: CAWRRQGAKVAANTEAFF. CDR3 DNA sequence: TGTGCCTGGAGGCGACAGGGGGCGAAGGTTGCAGCTAACACTGAAGCTTTCTTT. The V gene is TRBV30, the J gene TRBJ1-1; 10 bases map to TRBD1. Germline V gives CDR1 GTSNPN, CDR2 SVGIG (reference sequence). Trimming took 3 bases from V and 2 from J; bases not matched to a gene: 15. The CDR3 has 18 residues.

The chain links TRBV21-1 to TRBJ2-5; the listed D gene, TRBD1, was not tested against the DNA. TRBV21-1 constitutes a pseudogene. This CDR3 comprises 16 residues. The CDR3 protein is CASSQIGTGREETQYF. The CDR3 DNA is TGTGCCAGCAGCCAAATTGGGACAGGGCGGGAGGAGACCCAGTACTTC.

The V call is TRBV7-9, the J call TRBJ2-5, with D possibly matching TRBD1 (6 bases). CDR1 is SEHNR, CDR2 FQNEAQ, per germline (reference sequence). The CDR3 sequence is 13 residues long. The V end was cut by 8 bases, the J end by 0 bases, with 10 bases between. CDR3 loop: CASGEGDQETQYF. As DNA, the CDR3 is TGTGCCAGCGGTGAGGGGGACCAAGAGACCCAGTACTTC.

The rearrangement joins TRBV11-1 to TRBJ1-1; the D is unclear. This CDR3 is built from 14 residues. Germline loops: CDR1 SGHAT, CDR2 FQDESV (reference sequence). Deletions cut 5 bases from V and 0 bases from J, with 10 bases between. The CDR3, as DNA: TGTGCCAGCAGCCGCGGGCCGGTGAACACTGAAGCTTTCTTT. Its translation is CASSRGPVNTEAFF.

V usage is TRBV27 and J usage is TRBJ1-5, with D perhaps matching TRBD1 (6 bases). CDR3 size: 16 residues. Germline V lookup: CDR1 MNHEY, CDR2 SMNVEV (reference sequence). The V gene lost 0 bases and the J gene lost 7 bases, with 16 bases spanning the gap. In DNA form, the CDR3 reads TGTGCCAGCAGTTTATCTGGGAGCAGGGGTGGGCAGCCCCAGCATTTT. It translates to CASSLSGSRGGQPQHF.

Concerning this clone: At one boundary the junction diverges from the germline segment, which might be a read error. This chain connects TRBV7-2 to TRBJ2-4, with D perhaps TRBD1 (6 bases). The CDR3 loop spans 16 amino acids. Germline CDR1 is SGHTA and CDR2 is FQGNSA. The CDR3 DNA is TGTGCCAGCAGCGTAGCCCCTACAGGGTACGGGAACATTCAGTACTTC. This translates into CASSVAPTGYGNIQYF.